Listed below are T cell receptor beta chains from one sample, sequenced in a study of beta chain features in type 1 diabetes. TCRdb's table, derived via immunoSEQ multiplex PCR, lists solely in-frame clones and lacks some. This table holds 300,000 to 450,000 clones, roughly an eighth found once. Sequences were obtained from naive CD4+ T cells from blood. The receptors here all came from a woman under 30 with type 1 diabetes. Each CDR3 is given with its conserved first and last residue. The D gene is left open where the match is weak.

d_call	v_call	j_call	cdr3_aa
TRBD1	TRBV28	TRBJ1-2	CASQDRPYGYTF
-	TRBV25-1	TRBJ1-2	CASNPAGDYGYTF
TRBD2	TRBV18	TRBJ2-1	CASSPPVGGLGEQFF
TRBD1	TRBV11-3	TRBJ2-5	CASSSGTGAETQYF
TRBD1	TRBV5-5	TRBJ2-3	CASVPGQGLDTQYF
-	TRBV7-2	TRBJ2-3	CATTGGANTQYF
TRBD2	TRBV7-2	TRBJ2-5	CASSPPPSGETQYF
-	TRBV30	TRBJ1-2	CAWSVTKQSSYGYTF
TRBD1	TRBV14	TRBJ2-5	CASSQVSGQALSYF
-	TRBV29-1	TRBJ2-3	CSGSGAGGTDTQYF